Below are 16 T cell receptor beta chains sequenced from a single sample in a study of Graves' ophthalmopathy and Graves' hyperthyroidism. RNA transcripts served as template for amplifying TCR beta CDR3 sequences. Second-round multiplex PCR followed a first-round RT-PCR using HTBI primers. MiXCR, applied by TCRdb to the multiplex PCR reads, yields one record per CDR3 protein. The sample shows around 670,000 distinct CDR3 sequences, 40% of them seen only once. The sequencing sample was made of peripheral blood. The receptor source for this set is an adult man with Graves' ophthalmopathy.

The table lists this clonotype with many counts. The V and J genes are TRBV2 and TRBJ2-5; D call uncertain. CDR3 length: 10 residues. The V gene lost 1 base and the J gene lost 6 bases, with 0 bases spanning the gap. From germline, CDR1 is SNHLY and CDR2 FYNNEI. The CDR3 is CASSEETQYF. The CDR3 coding sequence is TGTGCCAGCAGTGAAGAGACCCAGTACTTC.

This clonotype was counted a few times. The chain uses TRBV6-6 and TRBJ2-7; TRBD1 matches at 7 bases. This CDR3 has 14 residues. Losses at the gene ends were 5 bases for V and 3 bases for J; bases not matched to a gene: 7. Germline CDR1 MNHNY, CDR2 SVGAGI (reference sequence). CDR3 amino acids: CASSPGQPRYEQYF. CDR3 coding DNA: TGTGCCAGCAGTCCGGGACAGCCACGCTACGAGCAGTACTTC.

This clonotype has at least ten counts. The gene calls are TRBV10-3 and TRBJ1-2; D remains unclear. This CDR3 has 12 residues. The V and J ends lost 4 bases and 5 bases respectively, with 8 bases between them. Germline assignment: CDR1 ENHRY and CDR2 SYGVKD. The CDR3, as DNA: TGTGCCATCAGTGCCCAGCCGTATGGCTACACCTTC. It specifies CAISAQPYGYTF.

V is TRBV7-9 and J is TRBJ1-6; possibly TRBD1 for D (6 bases). The CDR3 extends over 18 amino acids. Germline CDR1 SEHNR, CDR2 FQNEAQ (reference sequence). The ends were cut back, 5 bases at V and 8 bases at J, with 25 bases in the middle. The CDR3 coding sequence is TGTGCCAGCAGCCAAGATTTTCCCCTAGGCAAGGGGGATTCACCCCTCCACTTT. Translation gives CASSQDFPLGKGDSPLHF. The variable domain in full, completed from reference TRBV7-9 and TRBJ1-6, reads DTGVSQNPRHKITKRGQNVTFRCDPISEHNRLYWYRQTLGQGPEFLTYFQNEAQLEKSRLLSDRFSAERPKGSFSTLEIQRTEQGDSAMYLCASSQDFPLGKGDSPLHFGNGTRLTVT.

Many counts were recorded for this clonotype. The chain links TRBV11-2 to TRBJ1-2; D remains ambiguous. The germline V gene encodes CDR1 SGHAT and CDR2 FQNNGV. V lost 1 base and J lost 6, with 6 bases in between. The CDR3 extends over 12 amino acids. The CDR3 is CASSLAMDGYTF. Here the CDR3 DNA reads TGTGCCAGCAGCTTAGCAATGGATGGCTACACCTTC.

The chain has TRBV7-9 and TRBJ2-2; 8 bases are a match to TRBD1. CDR3 length: 15 amino acids. V was pared by 6 bases and J by 7 bases, with 10 bases of the junction left unmatched. The germline gives CDR1 SEHNR, CDR2 FQNEAQ (reference sequence). CDR3 DNA sequence: TGTGCCAGCAGTTACAGTTCAGGGGGCCTCGGGGAGCTGTTTTTT. Translated: CASSYSSGGLGELFF.

Of note for this clonotype: At one end the junction does not follow the germline gene, possibly because of a read error. V gene TRBV20-1 combines with J gene TRBJ2-2, with 9 bases identical to TRBD1. CDR3 size: 13 residues. Germline V gives CDR1 DFQATT, CDR2 SNEGSKA (reference sequence). The CDR3 protein is CSALGTGTGELLF. For the CDR3, the DNA is TGCAGTGCTCTTGGGACAGGGACCGGGGAGCTGCTTTTT.

This clonotype appeared many times. Mismatch with germline at one junction end may stem from a read error. The genes are TRBV7-2 and TRBJ2-6; maybe TRBD1 (6 bases). Germline values: CDR1 SGHTA, CDR2 FQGNSA. This CDR3 is 15 amino acids long. CDR3 bases: TGTGCCAGCAGATTAGCAGGGGCTGGGGCCAACGTCCTGACTTTC. It encodes CASRLAGAGANVLTF.

This clonotype came up many times. The rearrangement links TRBV7-2 to TRBJ2-3; D unclear. The V and J ends lost 5 bases and 7 bases respectively, with 10 bases between them. CDR3 length: 12 amino acids. Germline assignment: CDR1 SGHTA and CDR2 FQGNSA. Here the CDR3 reads CASSVDRNTQYF. CDR3 DNA sequence: TGTGCCAGCAGCGTGGATCGCAATACGCAGTATTTT. The variable domain in full, completed from reference TRBV7-2 and TRBJ2-3, reads GAGVSQSPSNKVTEKGKDVELRCDPISGHTALYWYRQSLGQGLEFLIYFQGNSAPDKSGLPSDRFSAERTGGSVSTLTIQRTQQEDSAVYLCASSVDRNTQYFGPGTRLTVL.

V is TRBV7-9 and J is TRBJ1-2; TRBD1 agrees at 7 bases. The CDR3 runs 18 residues. Germline V gives CDR1 SEHNR, CDR2 FQNEAQ (reference sequence). Germline trimming cut 2 bases from V and 3 bases from J; bases unmatched to any gene: 15. This chain's CDR3 is CASSLPGQQHPEYYGYTF. The CDR3 DNA reads TGTGCCAGCAGCTTACCGGGACAGCAACATCCTGAATACTATGGCTACACCTTC.

Note on this clonotype: Relative to the germline gene, one junction end is altered; a read error may explain this. The CDR3, as DNA: TGTGCCAGCAGTTACCGACAGGGCCATGGGGAGCTGTTTTTT. This codes for CASSYRQGHGELFF. The chain recombines TRBV10-3 with TRBJ2-2; 7 nucleotides agree with TRBD1. The CDR3 is made up of 14 amino acids. Germline V gene sequence: CDR1 ENHRY, CDR2 SYGVKD.

The chain joins TRBV25-1 to TRBJ1-3, with D possibly TRBD1 on 6 matching bases. Germline V gene data show CDR1 as MGHDK and CDR2 as SYGVNS. This CDR3 is built from 14 residues. The V and J ends lost 6 bases and 2 bases respectively, with 11 bases between them. Here the CDR3 DNA reads TGTGCCAGCAGCCGAGGGGACACTGGAAACACCATATATTTT. Amino acids: CASSRGDTGNTIYF.

Concerning this clonotype: A much larger clone lies one base from this, so it may be a read error. The V and J genes are TRBV9 and TRBJ1-6; D perhaps matches TRBD1 (6 bases). The germline gives CDR1 SGDLS, CDR2 YYNGEE. The germline V and J ends were trimmed by 1 base and 8 bases, with 10 bases remaining between them. The CDR3 has 14 residues. CDR3: CASSVNRADSPLHF. CDR3 in DNA: TGTGCCAGCAGCGTAAACAGGGCTGATTCACCCCTCCACTTT.

In its sample, this clonotype was seen a few times. V gene TRBV6-1 combines with J gene TRBJ1-4, with 7 nucleotides matching TRBD1. The V and J ends lost 4 bases and 6 bases, in that order; junction bases with no gene match: 20. Germline V gene sequence: CDR1 MNHNS, CDR2 SASEGT. CDR3 size: 19 residues. The CDR3 loop reads CASSVFRPGGLGGDEKLFF. CDR3 nucleotides: TGTGCCAGCAGTGTATTTAGGCCAGGGGGTTTAGGGGGGGATGAAAAACTGTTTTTT.

The table lists this clonotype with a few counts. The rearrangement links TRBV10-3 to TRBJ2-6; D might be TRBD1 or TRBD2, each matching 5 bases. Germline-derived CDR1 and CDR2 are ENHRY and SYGVKD. The CDR3 has 14 amino acids. The V end was cut by 7 bases, the J end by 5 bases, with 12 bases between. The CDR3 DNA reads as TGTGCCATCAAAGGGGAGTGGAGGGCCAACGTCCTGACTTTC. Protein product: CAIKGEWRANVLTF.

On this clonotype: One junction end disagrees with the germline gene, perhaps due to a read error. The chain has TRBV20-1 and TRBJ2-5; no clear D. The CDR3 is 13 residues long. CDR1 and CDR2 from the germline V gene are DFQATT and SNEGSKA (reference sequence). In nucleotides, the CDR3 is TGCAGTGCCATCCTACCGGGTGAAGAGGCCCAGTACTTC. Its translation: CSAILPGEEAQYF.